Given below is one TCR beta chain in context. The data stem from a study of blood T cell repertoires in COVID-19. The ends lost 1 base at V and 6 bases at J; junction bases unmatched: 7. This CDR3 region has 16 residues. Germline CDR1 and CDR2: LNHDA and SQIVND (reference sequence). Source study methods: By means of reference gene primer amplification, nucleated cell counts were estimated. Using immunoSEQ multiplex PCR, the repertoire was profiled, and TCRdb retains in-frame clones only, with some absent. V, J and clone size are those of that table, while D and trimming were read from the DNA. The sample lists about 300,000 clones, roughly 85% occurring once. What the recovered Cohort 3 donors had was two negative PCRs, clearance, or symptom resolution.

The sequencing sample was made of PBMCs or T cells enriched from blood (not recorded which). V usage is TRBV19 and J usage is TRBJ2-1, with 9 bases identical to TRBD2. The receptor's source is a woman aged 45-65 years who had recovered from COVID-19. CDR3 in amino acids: CASSIGSSGIINEQFF. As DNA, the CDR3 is TGTGCCAGTAGTATAGGTTCTAGCGGGATCATCAATGAGCAGTTCTTC.